This is a list of T cell receptor beta chains from one sample in a study of T-cell memory formation after mild COVID-19. Using its own MiXCR run on the 5' RACE reads, TCRdb lists one record per CDR3 protein. The top ten hold approximately 12% of the sample, which has roughly 600,000 distinct CDR3 sequences, roughly 18% seen once. The material sequenced was PBMCs or a T cell subset sorted from them (not recorded which). These receptors were obtained from an adult woman who had mild COVID-19 (a few samples of this study predate the infection). Cell type and time point are not known. Both conserved end residues are trimmed from each CDR3. Clone sizes are given selectively: once, few, many, or a class where the clone is expanded.

size: .; V: TRBV7-9; J: TRBJ1-5; CDR3: ASSLTGQGDQPQH
size: few; V: TRBV19; J: TRBJ2-3; CDR3: ASNDRVGQY
size: many; V: TRBV12-3/TRBV12-4; J: TRBJ2-7; CDR3: ASSPPRGGGLSYEQY
size: few; V: TRBV2; J: TRBJ2-7; CDR3: ASIHDPGGWETYEQY
size: .; V: TRBV5-1; J: TRBJ1-4; CDR3: ASSPMGTGSEKLF
size: .; V: TRBV7-6; J: TRBJ2-3; CDR3: ASSLGASGIGTDTQY
size: few; V: TRBV7-8; J: TRBJ1-1; CDR3: ASSPRRTGGDSAF
size: .; V: TRBV5-4; J: TRBJ2-2; CDR3: ASSGVRSGGLNTGELF
size: .; V: TRBV24-1; J: TRBJ2-6; CDR3: ATSDRDSSGANVLT
size: few; V: TRBV5-1; J: TRBJ1-1; CDR3: ASSPYPRDLGTEAF
size: .; V: TRBV12-3/TRBV12-4; J: TRBJ1-6; CDR3: ASSLKGMDSPLH
size: many; V: TRBV5-5; J: TRBJ1-2; CDR3: ASSPRQGFGYT
size: few; V: TRBV6-2/TRBV6-3; J: TRBJ2-3; CDR3: ASVASGRRTDTQY
size: .; V: TRBV6-2/TRBV6-3; J: TRBJ2-1; CDR3: ASSLDYLQF
size: many; V: TRBV5-1; J: TRBJ2-1; CDR3: ASSLDRADGNNEQF
size: few; V: TRBV7-9; J: TRBJ2-1; CDR3: ASRPRGSSYNEQF
size: .; V: TRBV7-9; J: TRBJ1-2; CDR3: ASSPPPGQGYGYT
size: .; V: TRBV7-2; J: TRBJ2-1; CDR3: ASSTIDRGLADEQF
size: .; V: TRBV5-1; J: TRBJ1-1; CDR3: ASSLRGVGTEAF
size: few; V: TRBV20-1; J: TRBJ1-1; CDR3: SARGGRGNTEAF
size: .; V: TRBV7-3; J: TRBJ1-6; CDR3: ASSLEAGPNSPLH
size: .; V: TRBV18; J: TRBJ2-5; CDR3: ASSSLGGGQETQY
size: few; V: TRBV5-1; J: TRBJ2-5; CDR3: ASSLAPSEGQETQY
size: .; V: TRBV5-1; J: TRBJ2-2; CDR3: ASSLVPFKVQGSTGELF
size: few; V: TRBV10-3; J: TRBJ2-7; CDR3: AINTGQGGYEQY
size: few; V: TRBV5-1; J: TRBJ1-1; CDR3: ASRLYTEAF
size: .; V: TRBV27; J: TRBJ1-2; CDR3: ATRSLTRGRDNYGYT